The 27 T cell receptor beta chains given below trace back to one sample, sequenced in a study of metastatic and nonmetastatic thyroid tumors. TCRdb redid the clone calls on the PCR reads using MiXCR. The data show about 24,000 clones, roughly an eighth seen once. Every patient was untreated before thyroid surgery. Sequencing was done on a sample of blood. All receptors derive from a female donor with papillary thyroid cancer or a benign thyroid nodule (not recorded which). Some clones in this sample may be carry-over from other donors' samples.

The rearrangement uses TRBV20-1 and TRBJ1-3; TRBD1 aligns across 9 bases. V shed 0 bases, J shed 4 bases, and the junction held 4 bases outside the gene matches. Per the germline V gene, CDR1 is DFQATT and CDR2 is SNEGSKA (reference sequence). The CDR3 consists of 15 residues. CDR3 protein: CSARDIDRGGNTIYF. The DNA for the CDR3 is TGCAGTGCTAGAGATATCGACAGGGGGGGAAACACCATATATTTT.

This clone is labeled medium-sized. V usage is TRBV6-5 and J usage is TRBJ2-7; D remains unclear. CDR1 is MNHEY, CDR2 SVGAGI, per germline. The ends were cut back, 0 bases at V and 6 bases at J, with 12 bases in the middle. The CDR3 runs 14 residues. CDR3 sequence: CASSYSAQLSEQYF. Written as DNA, the CDR3 is TGTGCCAGCAGTTACTCGGCGCAGCTCTCCGAGCAGTACTTC.

This clone has ten or more counts. The chain carries TRBV7-3 and TRBJ1-1; tentative D call: TRBD1 (5 bases). V dropped 5 bases and J dropped 0 bases, with 16 bases sitting between them. CDR3 length equals 16 residues. Germline V gene lookup returns CDR1 SGHTA and CDR2 FQGTGA. Here the CDR3 reads CASSLQGPQMNTEAFF. The CDR3 DNA reads TGTGCCAGCAGCCTCCAGGGCCCACAAATGAACACTGAAGCTTTCTTT.

Turning to this clone: Relative to the germline gene, one junction end is altered; a read error may explain this. This chain connects TRBV7-3 to TRBJ2-7, with D possibly TRBD2 on 5 matching bases. Germline assignment: CDR1 SGHTA and CDR2 FQGTGA. The CDR3 has 15 residues. The CDR3 is CASSFSRGSSYEQYF. The DNA for the CDR3 is TGCGCCAGCAGCTTCAGTAGAGGGAGCTCCTACGAGCAGTACTTC.

With regard to this clone: A clone one base away is much larger, so this may be a read error. The CDR3 DNA reads TGTGCCGGTAGTATCTACCCCGAGCCCAAAAACATTCAGTACTTC. It translates to CAGSIYPEPKNIQYF. The rearrangement uses TRBV19 and TRBJ2-4; the D is unclear. Germline V gives CDR1 LNHDA, CDR2 SQIVND (reference sequence). The length of the CDR3 is 15 residues.

The sample holds a few counts of this clone. This rearrangement joins TRBV7-8 to TRBJ2-6, with D perhaps given as TRBD1 or TRBD2 (5 bases each). Germline values: CDR1 SGHVS, CDR2 FQNEAQ. CDR3 length: 16 residues. V was clipped by 1 base and J by 4 bases, with 11 bases between them. CDR3 DNA: TGTGCCAGCAGCTTAGACCAGGGAGCCGGGGCCAACGTCCTGACTTTC. This encodes CASSLDQGAGANVLTF.

In its sample, this clone was seen once. V gene TRBV11-1 combines with J gene TRBJ1-1; D remains ambiguous. Germline CDR1 is SGHAT and CDR2 is FQDESV (reference sequence). The CDR3 consists of 16 residues. The V end was cut by 4 bases, the J end by 6 bases, with 21 bases between. In nucleotides, the CDR3 is TGTGCCAGCAGCTCGGAGGAGGCAGGTTCGTGGGCTGAAGCTTTCTTT. Residues: CASSSEEAGSWAEAFF.

This clone was seen at least ten times. The chain joins TRBV20-1 to TRBJ2-1, with 12 positions matching TRBD2. The length of the CDR3 is 16 residues. The V gene end was trimmed by 1 base and the J gene end by 4 bases; junction bases not matched to a gene: 5. The germline V gene has CDR1 DFQATT and CDR2 SNEGSKA (reference sequence). The CDR3 DNA reads TGCAGTGCTAGAGCCTCTAGCGGGAGGGAATACAATGAGCAGTTCTTC. Protein product: CSARASSGREYNEQFF.

The sample holds many counts of this clone. This chain uses TRBV20-1 with TRBJ1-1; D gene unclear. The germline gives CDR1 DFQATT, CDR2 SNEGSKA (reference sequence). This CDR3 is 12 amino acids long. The V end was cut by 2 bases, the J end by 3 bases, with 7 bases between. The CDR3 bases are TGCAGTGCTAGACCCGGACACACTGAAGCTTTCTTT. It specifies CSARPGHTEAFF.

This clone turned up a few times. The conserved final phenylalanine or tryptophan is absent from the CDR3, which likely points to a read error. CDR3 bases: TGTGCCAGCAGTTTGGCGAGGGCCTACGAGCAGTACCTC. Amino acids: CASSLARAYEQYL. The chain couples TRBV28 to TRBJ2-7, with D tentatively TRBD2 (5 bases). CDR1 and CDR2 from the germline V gene are MDHEN and SYDVKM. Trimming shortened V by 3 bases and J by 2 bases, and 8 bases separated the two germline ends. The length of the CDR3 is 13 residues.

This clone has at least ten counts. The chain recombines TRBV20-1 with TRBJ2-3, with D possibly TRBD2 on 6 matching bases. Trimming shortened V by 5 bases and J by 2 bases, and 17 bases separated the two germline ends. The CDR3 runs to 15 residues. Germline V gene data show CDR1 as DFQATT and CDR2 as SNEGSKA (reference sequence). The CDR3 here is CSAVPFSGLTDTQYF. In DNA form, the CDR3 reads TGCAGTGCTGTCCCCTTTAGCGGACTCACAGATACGCAGTATTTT.

In this sample, this clone turned up many times. The chain recombines TRBV19 with TRBJ1-3; D possibly corresponds to TRBD1 (5 bases). Deletions cut 9 bases from V and 0 bases from J, with 9 bases between. Germline CDR1 is LNHDA and CDR2 is SQIVND (reference sequence). The CDR3 sequence is 13 residues long. The chain's CDR3 is CASETVSGNTIYF. CDR3 in DNA: TGTGCCAGCGAGACAGTCTCTGGAAACACCATATATTTT. The full variable domain, with the rest looked up from reference TRBV19 and TRBJ1-3, is DGGITQSPKYLFRKEGQNVTLSCEQNLNHDAMYWYRQDPGQGLRLIYYSQIVNDFQKGDIAEGYSVSREKKESFPLTVTSAQKNPTAFYLCASETVSGNTIYFGEGSWLTVV.

This clone came up many times. The chain joins TRBV28 to TRBJ2-3; the match to TRBD2 covers 7 bases. The CDR3 runs 17 residues. Germline V gene data show CDR1 as MDHEN and CDR2 as SYDVKM. Trimming at V came to 5 bases and at J to 2 bases, leaving 13 bases not matched to a gene. The CDR3 is CASSTSGGSGYTDTQYF. In nucleotides, the CDR3 is TGTGCCAGCAGTACCTCCGGAGGTAGCGGGTACACAGATACGCAGTATTTT.

This clone is categorized as medium-sized. This chain links TRBV27 with TRBJ2-7; 7 positions agree with TRBD2. Per the germline V gene, CDR1 is MNHEY and CDR2 is SMNVEV (reference sequence). Unmatched junction bases numbered 9, after V lost 5 bases and J lost 5 bases. This CDR3 is 14 amino acids long. CDR3 coding DNA: TGTGCCAGCAGTCGCATAGCGGGTAACCACGAGCAGTACTTC. It codes for CASSRIAGNHEQYF.

At least ten counts were recorded for this clone. This chain links TRBV9 with TRBJ2-3, with 7 bases matching TRBD2. Germline V gene lookup returns CDR1 SGDLS and CDR2 YYNGEE. V lost 2 bases, J lost 4 bases, and 10 bases stayed unmatched. CDR3 length: 16 residues. The CDR3 region is CASSVGDYSVADTQYF. The CDR3 bases are TGTGCCAGCAGCGTGGGGGACTATAGCGTTGCAGATACGCAGTATTTT.

This clone was found many times. The chain links TRBV20-1 to TRBJ1-6, with a possible D match to TRBD1 (6 bases). The CDR3 is made up of 14 amino acids. V was pared by 0 bases and J by 4 bases, with 7 bases between. The germline V gene encodes CDR1 DFQATT and CDR2 SNEGSKA (reference sequence). The CDR3 spells CSARDGTYNSPLHF. CDR3 sequence (DNA): TGCAGTGCTAGAGATGGGACATATAATTCACCCCTCCACTTT.

This clone was found many times. J is TRBJ2-5 and V is TRBV7-3; the D is unclear. Trimming stripped 2 bases from V and 3 bases from J, with 13 bases between. Per the germline V gene, CDR1 is SGHTA and CDR2 is FQGTGA. CDR3 length: 15 amino acids. The CDR3 loop reads CASSLFAGSEETQYF. CDR3 DNA sequence: TGTGCCAGCAGCTTATTTGCAGGTTCAGAAGAGACCCAGTACTTC.

At least ten counts were recorded for this clone. The CDR3 nucleotides are TGCGCCAGCAGTGAGTCAGGGTGGAGCACAGATACGCAGTATTTT. Protein sequence: CASSESGWSTDTQYF. The chain employs TRBV10-1 and TRBJ2-3; D is uncertain. Trimming took off 0 bases at V and 0 bases at J, with 7 bases between the two ends. Germline V gene sequence: CDR1 WNHNN, CDR2 SYGVQD (reference sequence). The CDR3 covers 15 residues.

This clone showed up just a few times. The chain is built from TRBV2 and TRBJ1-2; D possibly corresponds to TRBD1 (5 bases). Looked up from germline, CDR1 is SNHLY and CDR2 is FYNNEI. This CDR3 region has 13 residues. V shed 5 bases and J shed 8 bases, with 15 bases lying between them. CDR3 sequence reads: CASSYRTSSGYTF. The DNA for the CDR3 is TGTGCCAGCAGTTACCGGACAAGTTCGGGCTACACCTTC.

Ten or more counts support this clone. This chain links TRBV24-1 with TRBJ2-1; a weak D match, TRBD1 (5 bases). The CDR3 has 16 amino acids. Germline V gene sequence: CDR1 KGHDR, CDR2 SFDVKD. Trimming stripped 0 bases from V and 7 bases from J, with 15 bases between. The CDR3: CATSDLGQGSGNEQFF. The DNA for the CDR3 is TGTGCCACCAGTGATTTGGGGCAGGGCTCAGGGAATGAGCAGTTCTTC.

The chain links TRBV6-2 or TRBV6-3 to TRBJ2-2; 9 nucleotides agree with TRBD1. CDR3 length: 16 residues. With V trimmed by 0 bases and J by 5 bases, 4 bases remained unmatched. CDR1 is MNHEY, CDR2 SVGEGT, per germline. The CDR3 nucleotides read TGTGCCAGCAGTTACTCTCCGGGACAGGGAACCGGGGAGCTGTTTTTT. Translated: CASSYSPGQGTGELFF.

This clone was seen repeatedly, ten times or more. The same CDR3 can be traced to other DNA sequences in this sample. The chain employs TRBV5-4 and TRBJ1-1, with TRBD1 identical over 7 bases. Germline CDR1 SGHNT, CDR2 YYREEE (reference sequence). The length of the CDR3 is 12 residues. V was clipped by 0 bases and J by 7 bases; unmatched bases: 0. The CDR3 coding sequence is TGTGCCAGCAGCTTGGGGGACAGTGAAGCTTTCTTT. The encoded protein is CASSLGDSEAFF.

Only a few counts were recorded for this clone. V is TRBV2 and J is TRBJ1-5, with TRBD1 matching 7 bases. Per the germline V gene, CDR1 is SNHLY and CDR2 is FYNNEI. V shed 4 bases, J shed 9 bases, and the junction held 6 bases outside the gene matches. The CDR3 contains 13 residues. In DNA form, the CDR3 reads TGTGCCAGCAGTGCCGACAGGGACCGGCCCCAGCATTTT. Its protein is CASSADRDRPQHF.

This clone was counted many times. V gene TRBV7-2 combines with J gene TRBJ2-1; 12 nucleotides line up with TRBD2. The germline V gene has CDR1 SGHTA and CDR2 FQGNSA. J gave up 9 bases and V 5 bases, and 11 bases lay outside the gene matches. The CDR3 is made up of 16 amino acids. The chain's CDR3 is CASSTPSGRAVSEQFF. The DNA of the CDR3 is TGTGCCAGCAGCACACCTAGCGGGAGGGCCGTGAGTGAGCAGTTCTTC.

This clone is categorized as medium-sized (0.01 to 0.1%). V is TRBV30 and J is TRBJ1-1, with D maybe TRBD1 (5 bases). The CDR3 consists of 16 residues. V lost 1 base, J lost 4 bases, and 19 bases lay in between. The germline V gene encodes CDR1 GTSNPN and CDR2 SVGIG (reference sequence). CDR3 protein: CAWSGGGTVVATEAFF. The CDR3 bases are TGTGCCTGGAGTGGGGGGGGTACAGTGGTGGCCACTGAAGCTTTCTTT.

This clone was counted at least ten times. The chain combines TRBV4-1 with TRBJ2-5; no clear D gene. Germline CDR1 MGHRA, CDR2 YSYEKL. The CDR3 contains 16 residues. V lost 3 bases to trimming and J lost 4 bases, with 18 bases between them. CDR3 protein: CASSQANMGFVETQYF. Here the CDR3 DNA reads TGCGCCAGCAGCCAGGCTAATATGGGGTTTGTAGAGACCCAGTACTTC.

This clone was seen repeatedly, ten times or more. One junction end does not reproduce the germline sequence, and a read error may be involved. In the same sample, other DNA sequences code for this CDR3. V and J are TRBV4-1 and TRBJ2-7; D is uncertain. Germline loops: CDR1 MGHRA, CDR2 YSYEKL. CDR3 length: 14 residues. The DNA for the CDR3 is TGCGCTAGCACCTCAGGCCTAGTCACCCACGAGCAGTACTTC. Amino acid sequence: CASTSGLVTHEQYF.